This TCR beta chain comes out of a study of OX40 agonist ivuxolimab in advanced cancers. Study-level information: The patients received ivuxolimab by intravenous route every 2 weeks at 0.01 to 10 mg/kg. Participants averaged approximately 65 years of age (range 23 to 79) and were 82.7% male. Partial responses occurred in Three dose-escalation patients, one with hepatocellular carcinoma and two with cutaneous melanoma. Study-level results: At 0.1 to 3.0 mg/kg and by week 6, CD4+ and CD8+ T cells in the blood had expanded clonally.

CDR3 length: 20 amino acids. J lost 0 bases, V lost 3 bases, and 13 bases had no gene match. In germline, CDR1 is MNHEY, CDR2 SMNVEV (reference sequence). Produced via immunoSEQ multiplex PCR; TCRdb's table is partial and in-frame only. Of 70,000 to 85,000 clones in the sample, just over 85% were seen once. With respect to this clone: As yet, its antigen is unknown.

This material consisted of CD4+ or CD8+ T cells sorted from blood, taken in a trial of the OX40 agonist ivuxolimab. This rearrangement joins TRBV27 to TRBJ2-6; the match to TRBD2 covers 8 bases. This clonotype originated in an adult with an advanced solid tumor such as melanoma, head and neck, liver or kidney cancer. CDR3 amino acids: CASSFSGRAGGFSGANVLTF. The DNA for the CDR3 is TGTGCCAGCAGTTTCTCTGGCCGGGCGGGGGGATTCTCTGGGGCCAACGTCCTGACTTTC.